The rows below give T cell receptor beta chains drawn from one sample of a study of blood T cell repertoires in COVID-19. Method: immunoSEQ multiplex PCR; TCRdb's copy keeps in-frame clones and lacks some. This sample has some 310,000 clones, with about 90% found just once. The sequencing input was peripheral blood. These receptors were collected from a young woman with COVID-19, enrolled during active disease. The CDR3 runs from the conserved cysteine through the conserved F or W. Each record gives: D gene, V gene, clone size, J gene, CDR3 DNA, CDR3 protein. D genes are given only for firm matches. Clone size appears in some rows only: once, few, many, or a class for an expanded clone.

>NA|TRBV7-9|NA|TRBJ2-2
TGTGCCAGCAGCTTAGTGAAGGGAGGATCGAACACCGGGGAGCTGTTTTTT
CASSLVKGGSNTGELFF
>NA|TRBV24-1|few|TRBJ2-7
TGTGCCACCAGTGCCCTGGACGGGGACGAGCAGTACTTC
CATSALDGDEQYF
>NA|TRBV11-2|NA|TRBJ2-3
TGTGCCAGCAGCCCGCTAGGCCCTAGCACAGATACGCAGTATTTT
CASSPLGPSTDTQYF
>NA|TRBV6-5|NA|TRBJ1-2
TGTGCCAGCAATTACAGGGAGGGGTATGGCTACACCTTC
CASNYREGYGYTF
>NA|TRBV29-1|NA|TRBJ1-1
TGCAGCGTCCGCCAAGGGGCTACATCGAACACTGAAGCTTTCTTT
CSVRQGATSNTEAFF
>NA|TRBV27|NA|TRBJ2-7
TGTGCCAGCAGTTTATCAGCAGGGATGTACGAGCAGTACTTC
CASSLSAGMYEQYF
>TRBD2|TRBV18|NA|TRBJ2-5
TGTGCCAGCTCACCGGGACTAGCGGGAGTCGAGACCCAGTACTTC
CASSPGLAGVETQYF
>TRBD2|TRBV10-3|once|TRBJ2-3
TGTGCCATCAGTGCGCGGGAGGGCCCAGATACGCAGTATTTT
CAISAREGPDTQYF
>TRBD1|TRBV15|NA|TRBJ1-5
TGTGCCACCAGCATACGGACAGGGGGCGTGAAGCCCCAGCATTTT
CATSIRTGGVKPQHF
>NA|TRBV6-1|NA|TRBJ1-2
TGTGCCAGCAGTGACGGCTGGACAGACCTCTATGGCTACACCTTC
CASSDGWTDLYGYTF
>TRBD2|TRBV11-2|NA|TRBJ2-3
TGTGCCAGCAGCTCCCGTGGGATTAGCGGGCGCACAGATACGCAGTATTTT
CASSSRGISGRTDTQYF
>TRBD1|TRBV12-3/TRBV12-4|NA|TRBJ1-2
TGTGCCAGCAGTACCTACAGGGGCGGCTACACCTTC
CASSTYRGGYTF
>NA|TRBV4-1|NA|TRBJ1-1
TGCGCCAGCAGCCAAGGAGGGCTCGGGAACACTGAAGCTTTCTTT
CASSQGGLGNTEAFF
>NA|TRBV2|NA|TRBJ1-6
TGTGCCAGCAGCCCCGACAGGAATTCACCCCTCCACTTT
CASSPDRNSPLHF
>NA|TRBV10-3|NA|TRBJ2-2
TGTGCCATCAGTGTGGGGCGATTGGGGACCGGGGAGCTGTTTTTT
CAISVGRLGTGELFF
>TRBD1|TRBV5-1|NA|TRBJ2-1
TGCGCCAGCAGCCCTGGACAGGCTTACGTATTAGGGGGAACTTACAATGAGCAGTTCTTC
CASSPGQAYVLGGTYNEQFF
>NA|TRBV7-9|NA|TRBJ1-1
TGTGCCAGCAGCGTGACAGGAGGCACTGAAGCTTTCTTT
CASSVTGGTEAFF
>NA|TRBV5-5|once|TRBJ2-7
TGTGCCAGCAGCCTTTCGTGGGGCGATACCTACGAGCAGTACTTC
CASSLSWGDTYEQYF
>TRBD1|TRBV28|NA|TRBJ1-2
TGTGCCAGCAGTTTTAATCAGGGGGCGGTTCGTTACACCTTC
CASSFNQGAVRYTF
>TRBD2|TRBV19|NA|TRBJ2-2
TGTGCCAGTAGTCTAGCGGGAGGGACCGGGGAGCTGTTTTTT
CASSLAGGTGELFF
>TRBD1|TRBV5-1|NA|TRBJ1-1
TGCGCCAGCCGGGACAGGGAACTCCTGAACACTGAAGCTTTCTTT
CASRDRELLNTEAFF
>TRBD2|TRBV18|NA|TRBJ2-5
TGTGCCAGCTCACCACCGGCGGGAGTTCGGGAAGAGACCCAGTACTTC
CASSPPAGVREETQYF
>NA|TRBV11-3|NA|TRBJ1-4
TGTGCCAGCAGCTTAGAAAGAAGGCAGGGGCCTGCAACTAATGAAAAACTGTTTTTT
CASSLERRQGPATNEKLFF
>TRBD2|TRBV19|NA|TRBJ2-7
TGTGCCAGTAGTATCGTTAGCGGGATTAACGAGCAGTACTTC
CASSIVSGINEQYF
>TRBD1|TRBV27|NA|TRBJ2-7
TGTGCCAGCAGCTGGGACAGCTCCGACTCCTACGAGCAGTACTTC
CASSWDSSDSYEQYF
>TRBD1|TRBV10-2|once|TRBJ1-1
TGCGCCAGCAGGACAGGGGCCACTGAAGCTTTCTTT
CASRTGATEAFF
>TRBD1|TRBV7-6|NA|TRBJ1-3
TGTGCCAGCGCCTTCCCGCCCGAGGGGACAGCTGGAAACACCATATATTTT
CASAFPPEGTAGNTIYF
>NA|TRBV19|NA|TRBJ1-1
TGTGCCAGTAGTATTACGGTCGGCACTGAAGCTTTCTTT
CASSITVGTEAFF
>TRBD1|TRBV7-9|NA|TRBJ1-6
TGTGCCAGCAGCCACCCGGGACAGGGTTCGGCTTCACCCCTCCACTTT
CASSHPGQGSASPLHF
>NA|TRBV12-3/TRBV12-4|NA|TRBJ2-1
TGTGCCAGCACCCCCGTCGGGGATGAGCAGTTCTTC
CASTPVGDEQFF
>NA|TRBV11-2|once|TRBJ2-1
TGTGCCAGCAGCTTAGAGAGGGTCAGCTTAATCAATGAGCAGTTCTTC
CASSLERVSLINEQFF